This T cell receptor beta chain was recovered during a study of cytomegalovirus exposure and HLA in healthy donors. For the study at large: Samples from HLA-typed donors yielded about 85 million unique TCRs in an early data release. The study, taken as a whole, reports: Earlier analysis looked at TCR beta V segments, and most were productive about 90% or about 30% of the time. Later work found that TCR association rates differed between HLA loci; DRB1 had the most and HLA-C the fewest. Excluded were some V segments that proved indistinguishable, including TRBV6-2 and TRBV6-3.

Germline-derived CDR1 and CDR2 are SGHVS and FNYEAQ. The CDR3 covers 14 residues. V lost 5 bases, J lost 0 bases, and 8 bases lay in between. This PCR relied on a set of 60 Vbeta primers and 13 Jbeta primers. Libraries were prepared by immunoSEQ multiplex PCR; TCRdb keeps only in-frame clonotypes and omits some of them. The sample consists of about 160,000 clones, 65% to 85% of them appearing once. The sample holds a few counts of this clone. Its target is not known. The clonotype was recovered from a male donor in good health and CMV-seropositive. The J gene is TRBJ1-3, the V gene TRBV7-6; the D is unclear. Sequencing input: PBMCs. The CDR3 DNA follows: TGTGCCAGCAGCCCGGGAGTCTCTGGAAACACCATATATTTT. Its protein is CASSPGVSGNTIYF. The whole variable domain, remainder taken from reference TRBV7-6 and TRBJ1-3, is GAGVSQSPRYKVTKRGQDVALRCDPISGHVSLYWYRQALGQGPEFLTYFNYEAQQDKSGLPNDRFSAERPEGSISTLTIQRTEQRDSAMYRCASSPGVSGNTIYFGEGSWLTVV.